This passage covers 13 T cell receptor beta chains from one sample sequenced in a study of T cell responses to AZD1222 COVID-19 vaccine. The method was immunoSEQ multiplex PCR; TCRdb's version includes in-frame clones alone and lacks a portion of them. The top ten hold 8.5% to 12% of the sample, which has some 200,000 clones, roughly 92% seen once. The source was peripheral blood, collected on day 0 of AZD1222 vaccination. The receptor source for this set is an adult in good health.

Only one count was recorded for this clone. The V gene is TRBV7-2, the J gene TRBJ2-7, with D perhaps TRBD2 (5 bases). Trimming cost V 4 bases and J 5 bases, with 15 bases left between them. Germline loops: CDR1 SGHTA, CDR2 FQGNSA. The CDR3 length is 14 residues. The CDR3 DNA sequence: TGTGCCAGCAGCTCACGGGGAAGGGTCGACGAGCAGTACTTC. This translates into CASSSRGRVDEQYF.

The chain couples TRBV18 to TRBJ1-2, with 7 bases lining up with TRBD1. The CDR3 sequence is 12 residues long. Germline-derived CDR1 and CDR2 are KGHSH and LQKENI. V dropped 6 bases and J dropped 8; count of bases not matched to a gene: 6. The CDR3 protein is CASSFTGDGYTF. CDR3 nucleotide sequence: TGTGCCAGCTCGTTCACAGGGGACGGCTACACCTTC.

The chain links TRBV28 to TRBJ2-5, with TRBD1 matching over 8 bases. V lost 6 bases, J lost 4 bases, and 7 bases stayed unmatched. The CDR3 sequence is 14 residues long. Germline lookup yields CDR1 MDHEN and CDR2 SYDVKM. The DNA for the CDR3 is TGTGCCAGCAGCTCGACAGGGGCGGGAGAGACCCAGTACTTC. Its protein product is CASSSTGAGETQYF.

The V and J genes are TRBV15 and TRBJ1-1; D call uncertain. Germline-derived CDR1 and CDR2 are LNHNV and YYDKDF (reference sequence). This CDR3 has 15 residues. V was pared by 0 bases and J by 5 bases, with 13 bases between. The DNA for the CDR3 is TGTGCCACCAGCAGAGATGATGGGGTTGGGACTGAAGCTTTCTTT. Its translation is CATSRDDGVGTEAFF.

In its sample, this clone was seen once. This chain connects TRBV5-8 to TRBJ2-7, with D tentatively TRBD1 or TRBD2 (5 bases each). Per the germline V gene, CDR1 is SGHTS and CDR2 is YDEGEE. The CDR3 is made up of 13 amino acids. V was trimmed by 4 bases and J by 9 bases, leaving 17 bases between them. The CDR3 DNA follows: TGTGCCAGCAGCCTTGGGGGTCTCGATGGGCAGTACTTC. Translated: CASSLGGLDGQYF.

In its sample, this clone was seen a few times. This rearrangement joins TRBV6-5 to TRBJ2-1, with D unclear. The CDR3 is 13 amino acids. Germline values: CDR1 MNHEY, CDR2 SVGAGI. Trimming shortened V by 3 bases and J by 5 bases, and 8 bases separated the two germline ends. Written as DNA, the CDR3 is TGTGCCAGCAGTTATGGCAGAAACAATGAGCAGTTCTTC. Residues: CASSYGRNNEQFF.

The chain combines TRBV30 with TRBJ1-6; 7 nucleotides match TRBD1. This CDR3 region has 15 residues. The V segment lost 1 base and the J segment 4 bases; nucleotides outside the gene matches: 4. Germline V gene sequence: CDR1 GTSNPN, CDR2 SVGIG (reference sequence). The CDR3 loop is CAWSALGQYNSPLHF. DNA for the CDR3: TGTGCCTGGAGTGCCCTGGGACAGTATAATTCACCCCTCCACTTT. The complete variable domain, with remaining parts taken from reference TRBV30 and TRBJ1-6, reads SQTIHQWPATLVQPVGSPLSLECTVEGTSNPNLYWYRQAAGRGLQLLFYSVGIGQISSEVPQNLSASRPQDRQFILSSKKLLLSDSGFYLCAWSALGQYNSPLHFGNGTRLTVT.

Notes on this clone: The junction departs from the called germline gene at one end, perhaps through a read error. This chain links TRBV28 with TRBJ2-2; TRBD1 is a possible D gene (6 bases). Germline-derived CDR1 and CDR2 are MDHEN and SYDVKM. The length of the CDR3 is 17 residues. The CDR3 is CASSLFTGTLNTGELFF. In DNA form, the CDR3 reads TGTGCCAGCAGCTTATTTACCGGGACATTGAACACCGGGGAGCTGTTTTTT.

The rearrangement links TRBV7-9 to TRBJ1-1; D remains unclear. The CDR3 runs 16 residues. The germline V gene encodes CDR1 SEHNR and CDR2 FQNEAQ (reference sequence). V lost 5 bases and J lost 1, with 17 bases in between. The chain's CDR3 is CASSDSGLFRNTEAFF. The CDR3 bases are TGTGCCAGCAGCGATTCGGGCCTTTTTCGGAACACTGAAGCTTTCTTT.

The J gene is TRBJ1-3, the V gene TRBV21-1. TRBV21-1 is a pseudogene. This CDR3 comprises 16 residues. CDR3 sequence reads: CASSKTEGRAGNTIYF. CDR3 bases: TGTGCCAGCAGCAAAACGGAGGGGAGAGCTGGAAACACCATATATTTT.

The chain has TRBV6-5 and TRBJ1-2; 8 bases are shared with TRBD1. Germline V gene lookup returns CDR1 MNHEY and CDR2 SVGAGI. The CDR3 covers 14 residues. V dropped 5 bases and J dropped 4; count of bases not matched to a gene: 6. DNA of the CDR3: TGTGCCAGCAGTCTAGGACAGGGCGGCTATGGCTACACCTTC. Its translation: CASSLGQGGYGYTF.

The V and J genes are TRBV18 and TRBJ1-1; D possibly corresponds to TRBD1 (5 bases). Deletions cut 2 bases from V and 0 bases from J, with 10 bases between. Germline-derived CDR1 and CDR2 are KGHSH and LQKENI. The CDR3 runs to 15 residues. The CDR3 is CASSPAEGLNTEAFF. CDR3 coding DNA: TGTGCCAGCTCACCAGCGGAGGGGTTGAACACTGAAGCTTTCTTT.

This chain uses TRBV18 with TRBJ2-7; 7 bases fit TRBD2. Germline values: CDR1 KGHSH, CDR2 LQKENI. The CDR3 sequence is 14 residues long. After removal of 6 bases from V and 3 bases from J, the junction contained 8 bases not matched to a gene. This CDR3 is CASSPPSGNYEQYF. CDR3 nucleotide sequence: TGTGCCAGCTCCCCCCCTAGCGGAAACTACGAGCAGTACTTC.